What follows is one T cell receptor (beta chain) and its context. Its antigen is unknown. The record originates from a study of OX40 agonist ivuxolimab in advanced cancers. Study summary: People who had prior anti-PD-1, anti-PD-L1 or anti-CTLA-4 therapy could take part, and less than 50% had some.

The protocol was immunoSEQ multiplex PCR, while the TCRdb copy is restricted to in-frame clones and leaves out a portion. The sample holds more than 50,000 clones, approximately 83% seen once. Study-level findings and limits: CD8+ T cells averaged more expanded clones than CD4+.

The material sequenced was CD4+ or CD8+ T cells sorted from blood, taken in a trial of the OX40 agonist ivuxolimab. The receptor's source is an adult with an advanced solid tumor such as melanoma, head and neck, liver or kidney cancer.

CDR3 loop: CASSLEGPGGRYEQYF. The CDR3 nucleotides are TGTGCCAGCAGCTTGGAGGGTCCAGGGGGCAGGTACGAGCAGTACTTC. The J gene is TRBJ2-7, the V gene TRBV5-5, with 8 bases aligning to TRBD1. CDR1 and CDR2 (germline): SGHKS, YYEKEE (reference sequence). J gave up 4 bases and V 0 bases, and 9 bases lay outside the gene matches. The CDR3 has 16 residues.